Following are 25 T cell receptor beta chains from one sample sequenced in a study of T-cell reconstitution after alpha-beta-depleted transplantation in children. Molecular barcoding with unique molecular identifiers was used for the TCRbeta library. MiXCR was run by TCRdb on the PCR reads, yielding one entry per CDR3 protein. This table holds more than 300,000 distinct CDR3 sequences, 15% to 20% found once. The sequencing here drew on PBMCs, mostly from graft donor cells, taken 360 days after TCRalphabeta/CD19-depleted stem cell transplant. These receptors all stem from a male patient between 2 and 10 years old who had a stem cell transplant for acute lymphoblastic leukemia, so the T cells may come from the graft donor.

This clonotype was observed at least ten times. V is TRBV5-1 and J is TRBJ1-1; maybe TRBD1 (5 bases). V was trimmed by 0 bases and J by 3 bases, leaving 9 bases between them. The CDR3 is 14 residues long. Germline V lookup: CDR1 SGHRS, CDR2 YFSETQ. The CDR3 nucleotides read TGCGCCAGCAGCTTGGGACAGATCGACACTGAAGCTTTCTTT. Protein product: CASSLGQIDTEAFF.

The table lists this clonotype with many counts. The genes are TRBV11-2 and TRBJ1-6; the match to TRBD1 covers 8 bases. CDR1 SGHAT and CDR2 FQNNGV come from the germline V gene. The ends lost 5 bases at V and 14 bases at J; junction bases unmatched: 8. The CDR3 sequence is 13 residues long. CDR3 loop: CASSPGTGASLHF. The DNA of the CDR3 is TGTGCCAGCAGCCCAGGGACAGGAGCTTCCCTCCACTTT.

This clonotype occurred many times. The chain carries TRBV18 and TRBJ2-1, with D unresolved. Per germline, CDR1 KGHSH and CDR2 LQKENI. The CDR3 is 16 residues long. V lost 0 bases, J lost 0 bases, and 9 bases lay in between. The CDR3, as DNA: TGTGCCAGCTCACCACCTGGGTATGGCTCCTACAATGAGCAGTTCTTC. Its translation is CASSPPGYGSYNEQFF.

The chain employs TRBV19 and TRBJ2-7; perhaps TRBD1 as D (5 bases). The ends were cut back, 3 bases at V and 4 bases at J, with 10 bases in the middle. Germline lookup yields CDR1 LNHDA and CDR2 SQIVND (reference sequence). The CDR3 length is 13 residues. The CDR3 DNA sequence: TGTGCCAGTAGTATCGCCAGGGAATACGAGCAGTACTTC. This encodes CASSIAREYEQYF.

This clonotype was seen a few times. The chain employs TRBV12-3 or TRBV12-4 and TRBJ1-4, with D possibly matching TRBD1 (6 bases). The CDR3 covers 14 residues. The ends were cut back, 6 bases at V and 8 bases at J, with 16 bases in the middle. The CDR3 sequence is CASSLDRRGEKLFF. The CDR3 DNA reads TGTGCCAGCAGCCTAGACAGGCGGGGGGAAAAACTGTTTTTT.

This clonotype has only a few counts. The J gene is TRBJ2-5, the V gene TRBV25-1, with a possible D match to TRBD2 (6 bases). Trimming cost V 0 bases and J 4 bases, with 18 bases left between them. This CDR3 is 17 amino acids long. Germline CDR1 reads MGHDK; CDR2 reads SYGVNS. CDR3 sequence (DNA): TGTGCCAGCAGTGAATACATTTGGGGGGTGGAACGAGAGACCCAGTACTTC. This codes for CASSEYIWGVERETQYF.

This chain uses TRBV20-1 with TRBJ1-5, with D possibly matching TRBD1 (5 bases). The V end was cut by 5 bases, the J end by 1 base, with 12 bases between. CDR1 DFQATT and CDR2 SNEGSKA come from the germline V gene (reference sequence). The CDR3 runs 14 residues. CDR3 in DNA: TGCAGTGCTCTTAGGGGAGGGAGCAATCAGCCCCAGCATTTT. Residues: CSALRGGSNQPQHF.

In its sample, this clonotype was seen many times. The V gene is TRBV6-1, the J gene TRBJ2-2; 12 positions match TRBD2. Per germline, CDR1 MNHNS and CDR2 SASEGT. V trimming: 6 bases; J trimming: 4 bases; junction bases outside the gene matches: 9. This CDR3 contains 17 residues. CDR3 amino acids: CASSWGLAGYGTGELFF. Written as DNA, the CDR3 is TGTGCCAGCAGCTGGGGACTAGCGGGCTATGGCACCGGGGAGCTGTTTTTT.

The J gene is TRBJ1-4, the V gene TRBV5-1, with 7 bases identical to TRBD1. J lost 8 bases, V lost 0 bases, and 7 bases had no gene match. The length of the CDR3 is 15 residues. The germline gives CDR1 SGHRS, CDR2 YFSETQ. As DNA, the CDR3 is TGCGCCAGCAGCTTGGGTACAGGGGTCGGGGAAAAACTGTTTTTT. Translating it yields CASSLGTGVGEKLFF.

There are many counts of this clonotype. The J gene is TRBJ2-7, the V gene TRBV12-3 or TRBV12-4, with TRBD2 matching 10 bases. This CDR3 contains 16 residues. The V segment lost 6 bases and the J segment 1 base; nucleotides outside the gene matches: 9. The CDR3 reads CASRASSGRGSYEQYF. The CDR3 region has the DNA TGTGCCAGCAGGGCCTCAAGCGGGAGGGGTTCCTACGAGCAGTACTTC.

This clonotype was detected only a few times. The V and J genes are TRBV28 and TRBJ2-1; tentative D call: TRBD2 (6 bases). This CDR3 region has 18 residues. Looked up from germline, CDR1 is MDHEN and CDR2 is SYDVKM. Trimming stripped 5 bases from V and 0 bases from J, with 20 bases between. The CDR3 is CASSPLGGSGSSYNEQFF. The CDR3, as DNA: TGTGCCAGCAGTCCCCTCGGTGGTAGCGGCAGCTCCTACAATGAGCAGTTCTTC.

This clonotype was counted ten times or more. This chain joins TRBV7-2 and TRBJ2-6; D is undetermined. CDR1 is SGHTA and CDR2 is FQGNSA in the germline V gene. The V end was cut by 2 bases, the J end by 0 bases, with 5 bases between. This CDR3 has 15 amino acids. The CDR3 sequence is CASSLMGSGANVLTF. The CDR3 DNA reads as TGTGCCAGCAGCTTAATGGGCTCTGGGGCCAACGTCCTGACTTTC.

This rearrangement joins TRBV19 to TRBJ1-6; TRBD1 is a possible D gene (6 bases). V was clipped by 9 bases and J by 6 bases, with 12 bases between them. The CDR3 loop spans 13 amino acids. Germline assignment: CDR1 LNHDA and CDR2 SQIVND (reference sequence). CDR3 DNA: TGTGCCAGCACCGGACAGCCTAATTCACCCCTCCACTTT. Amino acids: CASTGQPNSPLHF. Filled out from reference TRBV19 and TRBJ1-6, the complete variable domain reads DGGITQSPKYLFRKEGQNVTLSCEQNLNHDAMYWYRQDPGQGLRLIYYSQIVNDFQKGDIAEGYSVSREKKESFPLTVTSAQKNPTAFYLCASTGQPNSPLHFGNGTRLTVT.

The gene calls are TRBV29-1 and TRBJ2-3, with 8 nucleotides matching TRBD2. Trimming at V came to 3 bases and at J to 2 bases, leaving 13 bases not matched to a gene. Germline V lookup: CDR1 SQVTM, CDR2 ANQGSEA. The CDR3 sequence is 17 residues long. For the CDR3, the DNA is TGCAGCGTTGAGGGACGGGGGGGGCTAAGGCTCACAGATACGCAGTATTTT. Translated, it gives CSVEGRGGLRLTDTQYF.

The chain is built from TRBV20-1 and TRBJ2-7; D is possibly TRBD1 (6 bases). V lost 4 bases to trimming and J lost 0 bases, with 7 bases between them. The CDR3 runs 12 residues. CDR1 is DFQATT and CDR2 is SNEGSKA in the germline V gene (reference sequence). The CDR3 DNA is TGCAGTGCTAACAGGGACTCCTACGAGCAGTACTTC. This encodes CSANRDSYEQYF.

This clonotype was recorded a few times. The chain recombines TRBV4-3 with TRBJ2-5, with D perhaps matching TRBD1 (6 bases). The V end lost 1 base, the J end lost 7 bases, and 13 bases lay between the germline ends. Germline values: CDR1 LGHNA, CDR2 YSLEER. This CDR3 is built from 14 residues. The CDR3 loop reads CASSQVGQGMTQYF. DNA of the CDR3: TGCGCCAGCAGCCAAGTGGGGCAGGGGATGACCCAGTACTTC.

This clonotype was detected a few times. The CDR3 nucleotides read TGTGCCAGCAGTACGACGACGGGGAGCTCCTACGAGCAGTACTTC. Translated, it gives CASSTTTGSSYEQYF. The chain links TRBV28 to TRBJ2-7; D might be TRBD2 (5 bases). The CDR3 length is 15 residues. V shed 5 bases and J shed 0 bases, with 14 bases lying between them. Germline V gives CDR1 MDHEN, CDR2 SYDVKM. Drawing the rest from reference TRBV28 and TRBJ2-7, the complete variable domain is DVKVTQSSRYLVKRTGEKVFLECVQDMDHENMFWYRQDPGLGLRLIYFSYDVKMKEKGDIPEGYSVSREKKERFSLILESASTNQTSMYLCASSTTTGSSYEQYFGPGTRLTVT.

This clonotype has only one observation. This rearrangement joins TRBV30 to TRBJ2-3; D ambiguous. The V end was cut by 0 bases, the J end by 0 bases, with 7 bases between. CDR1 is GTSNPN and CDR2 is SVGIG in the germline V gene (reference sequence). The CDR3 has 14 residues. CDR3 region: CAWSVEISTDTQYF. DNA for the CDR3: TGTGCCTGGAGTGTTGAGATTAGCACAGATACGCAGTATTTT.

As for this clonotype: At one end, the junction sequence differs from germline, possibly due to a read error. The chain links TRBV4-1 to TRBJ2-3, with D perhaps TRBD2 (6 bases). The CDR3 consists of 15 residues. Germline CDR1 reads MGHRA; CDR2 reads YSYEKL. The CDR3 nucleotides read TGCGCCAGCTGCCATAGCGGAGTAAGCACAGATACGCAGTATTTT. As protein: CASCHSGVSTDTQYF.

The gene calls are TRBV30 and TRBJ2-1; tentatively, D is TRBD2 (6 bases). Germline assignment: CDR1 GTSNPN and CDR2 SVGIG (reference sequence). The V end was cut by 1 base, the J end by 10 bases, with 14 bases between. The CDR3 is made up of 13 amino acids. CDR3 in DNA: TGTGCCTGGAGTGACGGGGCTAGCGAGGAGCAGTTCTTC. It translates to CAWSDGASEEQFF.

This clonotype was found many times. The chain has TRBV4-3 and TRBJ2-7, with D maybe TRBD2 (6 bases). Germline CDR1 reads LGHNA; CDR2 reads YSLEER. V shed 0 bases and J shed 5 bases, with 20 bases lying between them. The CDR3 consists of 17 residues. The CDR3 region has the DNA TGCGCCAGCAGCCAAGATCCCCCCGGTCTGACTAGTAACGAGCAGTACTTC. Protein product: CASSQDPPGLTSNEQYF.

In its sample, this clonotype was seen a few times. V gene TRBV15 combines with J gene TRBJ2-7; 9 nucleotides match TRBD1. Germline loops: CDR1 LNHNV, CDR2 YYDKDF (reference sequence). The length of the CDR3 is 14 residues. V shed 4 bases, J shed 3 bases, and the junction held 4 bases outside the gene matches. CDR3 nucleotide sequence: TGTGCCACCAGCACGGACAGGGGAATCTACGAGCAGTACTTC. It specifies CATSTDRGIYEQYF.

This clonotype came up a few times. CDR3: CASSPREKTNTEAFF. DNA of the CDR3: TGTGCCAGCTCACCCAGGGAAAAGACGAACACTGAAGCTTTCTTT. The chain joins TRBV18 to TRBJ1-1, with D possibly being TRBD1 (5 bases). CDR1 is KGHSH, CDR2 LQKENI, per germline. Trimming removed 3 bases from V and 1 base from J, with 12 bases in between. The CDR3 is made up of 15 amino acids.

At least ten counts were recorded for this clonotype. The chain joins TRBV2 to TRBJ1-5; 10 positions agree with TRBD1. The CDR3 totals 17 residues. CDR1 and CDR2 (germline): SNHLY, FYNNEI. V lost 0 bases, J lost 5 bases, and 7 bases stayed unmatched. The DNA of the CDR3 is TGTGCCAGCAGTGAAGCGGACTTGACAGGGGGCCATCAGCCCCAGCATTTT. The encoded protein is CASSEADLTGGHQPQHF.

This clonotype appeared a few times. The chain employs TRBV6-2 or TRBV6-3 and TRBJ2-7, with TRBD2 as a possible D gene (5 bases). CDR3 size: 13 residues. Trimming took 4 bases from V and 2 from J, leaving 9 bases between them. In germline, CDR1 is MNHEY, CDR2 SVGEGT. Here the CDR3 reads CASSWELPYEQYF. The CDR3 bases are TGTGCCAGCAGTTGGGAGCTCCCCTACGAGCAGTACTTC.